The 11 T cell receptor beta chains reported below all come from one sample, sequenced in a study of T cells in localized non-small cell lung cancer (dated by TCRdb to 2020 to 2022). The library was built by means of the immunoSEQ multiplex PCR assay. TCRdb took over this immuneACCESS table, retaining in-frame rearrangements with V and J assigned. Such tables are incomplete; in checked studies, under half of the missing clones stem from an unresolved V gene, and the remainder is unexplained. The sample data list around 2,700 clones, and around 32% of these were observed just once. The ten largest clones capture about 5.4% of the sample. Material: lung tumor tissue, obtained before any cancer treatment. The origin of the receptors is a man aged 40-75 years with stage I lung adenocarcinoma.

V gene TRBV18 combines with J gene TRBJ2-1; 9 bases align to TRBD1. Per germline, CDR1 KGHSH and CDR2 LQKENI. After removal of 3 bases from V and 8 bases from J, the junction contained 8 bases not matched to a gene. The length of the CDR3 is 15 residues. CDR3 bases: TGTGCCAGCTCACCTCCGGGACAGGGCTCTTATGAGCAGTTCTTC. It codes for CASSPPGQGSYEQFF.

The chain has TRBV29-1 and TRBJ2-6; D is undetermined. The ends were cut back, 0 bases at V and 1 base at J, with 7 bases in the middle. Germline CDR1 is SQVTM and CDR2 is ANQGSEA. The CDR3 runs to 15 residues. The CDR3 sequence is CSVEDPNSGANVLTF. The CDR3 nucleotides are TGCAGCGTTGAAGATCCTAATTCTGGGGCCAACGTCCTGACTTTC.

Within the sample, this clone is medium-sized. The V and J genes are TRBV6-8 and TRBJ2-7; maybe TRBD1 (5 bases). CDR1 MNHGY and CDR2 SAAAGT come from the germline V gene. V was pared by 2 bases and J by 1 base, with 12 bases between. The CDR3 is made up of 15 amino acids. The CDR3 DNA is TGTGCCAGCAGTTACGTCCAGGGCATATCCTACGAGCAGTACTTC. This sequence encodes CASSYVQGISYEQYF.

The rearrangement uses TRBV19 and TRBJ2-7; D might be TRBD1 or TRBD2, each matching 5 bases. Germline V gene data show CDR1 as LNHDA and CDR2 as SQIVND (reference sequence). The V gene lost 4 bases and the J gene lost 3 bases, with 13 bases spanning the gap. The CDR3 runs 14 residues. CDR3 region: CASSTGHGGYEQYF. The CDR3 bases are TGTGCCAGTAGTACCGGACACGGAGGCTACGAGCAGTACTTC.

The V call is TRBV18, the J call TRBJ2-5; TRBD2 matches 11 bases. The CDR3 has 16 amino acids. V was pared by 4 bases and J by 1 base, with 5 bases of the junction left unmatched. Germline V CDR1 and CDR2: KGHSH, LQKENI. The DNA of the CDR3 is TGTGCCAGCTCACACACTAGCGGGAGAGGCCAAGAGACCCAGTACTTC. Translation: CASSHTSGRGQETQYF.

A remark on this clone: The CDR3 end falls 1 residue outside the read, so it is completed with the germline J gene. The chain uses TRBV6-1 and TRBJ2-7; D is uncertain. The CDR3 covers 13 residues. Germline loops: CDR1 MNHNS, CDR2 SASEGT. Trimming stripped 1 base from V and 3 bases from J, with 7 bases between. The sequenced CDR3 bases are TGTGCCAGCAGTGAAGAGCCTAGCTACGAGCAGTAC. Translation: CASSEEPSYEQY. The full CDR3 sequence reads CASSEEPSYEQYF.

This clone has more than one count but fewer than ten. The V gene is TRBV6-8, the J gene TRBJ2-5; D call uncertain. The germline CDR1 and CDR2 sequences are MNHGY and SAAAGT. V lost 2 bases and J lost 1, with 11 bases in between. The length of the CDR3 is 15 residues. The CDR3 region has the DNA TGTGCCAGCAGTTACGAGTTTGTCGGCCAAGAGACCCAGTACTTC. Amino acid sequence: CASSYEFVGQETQYF.

This clone is medium-sized in the sample. The rearrangement uses TRBV9 and TRBJ1-1; D remains unclear. V shed 0 bases and J shed 0 bases, with 15 bases lying between them. The CDR3 consists of 17 residues. Looked up from germline, CDR1 is SGDLS and CDR2 is YYNGEE. CDR3 sequence reads: CASSVAPRKAMNTEAFF. CDR3 coding DNA: TGTGCCAGCAGCGTAGCCCCGAGGAAGGCCATGAACACTGAAGCTTTCTTT.

The chain joins TRBV9 to TRBJ1-5; a possible D gene is TRBD1 (6 bases). The CDR3 runs to 15 residues. The germline CDR1 and CDR2 sequences are SGDLS and YYNGEE. With 3 bases removed from V and 2 bases from J, the gap between germline ends came to 12 bases. The CDR3 spells CASSAGAYGNQPQHF. The CDR3 DNA follows: TGTGCCAGCAGCGCGGGGGCTTACGGCAATCAGCCCCAGCATTTT.

This clone was counted between two and nine times. This chain joins TRBV9 and TRBJ2-3; 7 bases are a match to TRBD2. The germline V gene encodes CDR1 SGDLS and CDR2 YYNGEE. The CDR3 sequence is 15 residues long. Losses at the gene ends were 0 bases for V and 6 bases for J; bases not matched to a gene: 7. For the CDR3, the DNA is TGTGCCAGCAGCGTAGGCCCTAGCGGTAGCGATACGCAGTATTTT. Amino acids: CASSVGPSGSDTQYF. The variable domain in full, with the rest retrieved from reference TRBV9 and TRBJ2-3, is DSGVTQTPKHLITATGQRVTLRCSPRSGDLSVYWYQQSLDQGLQFLIQYYNGEERAKGNILERFSAQQFPDLHSELNLSSLELGDSALYFCASSVGPSGSDTQYFGPGTRLTVL.

V is TRBV29-1 and J is TRBJ1-1; possible D gene TRBD1, 5 bases. Germline CDR1 reads SQVTM; CDR2 reads ANQGSEA. The CDR3 has 13 residues. With 7 bases removed from V and 2 bases from J, the gap between germline ends came to 14 bases. CDR3 nucleotides: TGCAGCGGCCAGGGTTGGGAAAACACTGAAGCTTTCTTT. Residues: CSGQGWENTEAFF.